One and the same sample provided the 28 T cell receptor beta chains below, sequenced in a study of response to subunit inactivated influenza vaccine. TCRdb re-called the RT-PCR reads with MiXCR, one entry per CDR3 protein. The table lists fewer than 600,000 distinct CDR3 sequences, approximately 7.7% of them singletons. The sequencing used PBMCs from blood, collected around 25 months after vaccination. Every receptor here comes from a man aged 50 to 69 who received an inactivated influenza vaccine.

The chain combines TRBV18 with TRBJ1-6, with 7 positions matching TRBD1. The germline gives CDR1 KGHSH, CDR2 LQKENI. The CDR3 is 14 amino acids. Trimming took 10 bases from V and 7 from J; bases not matched to a gene: 10. The CDR3 region is CATSRGGENSPLHF. DNA for the CDR3: TGTGCCACCTCCAGAGGGGGCGAAAATTCACCCCTCCACTTT.

V usage is TRBV3-1 and J usage is TRBJ2-3; D ambiguous. Per the germline V gene, CDR1 is LGHDT and CDR2 is YNNKEL (reference sequence). Trimming pared 1 base from V and 0 bases from J, leaving 14 bases between. This CDR3 is built from 17 residues. As DNA, the CDR3 is TGTGCCAGCAGCCAAGGGTTTGGCGGACCGAGCACAGATACGCAGTATTTT. It specifies CASSQGFGGPSTDTQYF.

This rearrangement joins TRBV6-2 or TRBV6-3 to TRBJ2-1, with D perhaps matching TRBD1 (5 bases). V lost 0 bases to trimming and J lost 8 bases, with 17 bases between them. The CDR3 covers 16 residues. The germline CDR1 and CDR2 sequences are MNHEY and SVGEGT. The CDR3 sequence is CASSYSRPGKNDEQFF. In nucleotides, the CDR3 is TGTGCCAGCAGTTACTCGCGGCCAGGGAAGAATGATGAGCAGTTCTTC.

This clonotype was found many times. This sequence joins TRBV7-8 and TRBJ2-1; possibly TRBD1 or TRBD2 for D (5 bases each). Looked up from germline, CDR1 is SGHVS and CDR2 is FQNEAQ. This CDR3 spans 13 amino acids. CDR3 in amino acids: CVEGSASYNEQFF. CDR3 in DNA: TGTGTTGAGGGGTCAGCATCCTACAATGAGCAGTTCTTC.

The sample holds a few counts of this clonotype. This CDR3 is CATSAFRLGAYGYTF. The DNA for the CDR3 is TGTGCCACCAGCGCCTTCCGGTTGGGAGCTTATGGCTACACCTTC. V gene TRBV15 combines with J gene TRBJ1-2; D gene ambiguous. This CDR3 is 15 amino acids long. Trimming shortened V by 5 bases and J by 5 bases, and 18 bases separated the two germline ends. Looked up from germline, CDR1 is LNHNV and CDR2 is YYDKDF (reference sequence).

The V call is TRBV6-5, the J call TRBJ2-1, with TRBD2 as a possible D gene (6 bases). CDR1 MNHEY and CDR2 SVGAGI come from the germline V gene. The CDR3 totals 15 residues. V was trimmed by 0 bases and J by 7 bases, leaving 13 bases between them. The CDR3 loop is CASSYSIGSRNEQFF. For the CDR3, the DNA is TGTGCCAGCAGTTACTCGATCGGGAGCCGAAATGAGCAGTTCTTC.

This clonotype was recorded many times. The genes are TRBV4-2 and TRBJ1-4; D possibly corresponds to TRBD1 (5 bases). The length of the CDR3 is 15 residues. V was pared by 3 bases and J by 5 bases, with 13 bases between. Germline CDR1 LGHNA, CDR2 YNFKEQ. The CDR3, as DNA: TGTGCCAGCAGCCAGCCGGCAGGGCGGAATGAAAAACTGTTTTTT. This gives the protein CASSQPAGRNEKLFF.

The chain has TRBV6-6 and TRBJ1-4; 12 bases agree with TRBD1. This CDR3 region has 23 residues. The junction had 25 bases not matched to a gene; V was cut back by 1 base and J by 7 bases. CDR1 is MNHNY, CDR2 SVGAGI, per germline (reference sequence). CDR3 sequence: CASSYYRRPKESRDRGHGEKLFF. CDR3 DNA: TGTGCCAGCAGTTACTACCGACGACCAAAGGAGTCCCGGGACAGGGGGCATGGTGAAAAACTGTTTTTT.

This clonotype was recorded a few times. The chain recombines TRBV11-2 with TRBJ2-2; 10 nucleotides match TRBD2. CDR3 length equals 19 residues. Trimming at V came to 2 bases and at J to 7 bases, leaving 16 bases not matched to a gene. The germline gives CDR1 SGHAT, CDR2 FQNNGV. The CDR3 here is CASSLRPYWSGGADGELFF. In DNA, the CDR3 is TGTGCCAGCAGCTTACGACCTTACTGGAGCGGGGGGGCCGACGGGGAGCTGTTTTTT.

The V gene is TRBV7-2, the J gene TRBJ2-3; 9 bases align to TRBD2. V lost 4 bases, J lost 6 bases, and 5 bases stayed unmatched. The CDR3 extends over 14 amino acids. Per germline, CDR1 SGHTA and CDR2 FQGNSA. The CDR3 region is CASSWTSVYDTQYF. The DNA for the CDR3 is TGTGCCAGCAGCTGGACTAGCGTTTACGATACGCAGTATTTT.

This clonotype has more than one count but fewer than ten. The V and J genes are TRBV28 and TRBJ2-1; 9 nucleotides match TRBD1. The CDR3 sequence is 15 residues long. Germline values: CDR1 MDHEN, CDR2 SYDVKM. Trimming took 6 bases from V and 7 from J; bases not matched to a gene: 10. CDR3 in DNA: TGTGCCAGCAGCCGTCCGTGGGGACAGGGAAATGAGCAGTTCTTC. It specifies CASSRPWGQGNEQFF.

This clonotype was found many times. This chain connects TRBV2 to TRBJ2-1; 11 bases agree with TRBD2. Trimming took 7 bases from V and 7 from J; bases not matched to a gene: 9. The CDR3 sequence is 15 residues long. Germline V gene data show CDR1 as SNHLY and CDR2 as FYNNEI. The CDR3 spells CASKYDSGGGNEQFF. The CDR3 DNA reads TGTGCCAGCAAATACGATAGCGGGGGGGGGAATGAGCAGTTCTTC.

At least ten counts were recorded for this clonotype. The V call is TRBV20-1, the J call TRBJ2-3; no definite D call. The CDR3 sequence is 15 residues long. CDR1 and CDR2 from the germline V gene are DFQATT and SNEGSKA (reference sequence). Trimming pared 4 bases from V and 2 bases from J, leaving 16 bases between. CDR3 sequence reads: CSAMRGQSFTDTQYF. For the CDR3, the DNA is TGCAGTGCTATGCGTGGGCAGTCCTTCACAGATACGCAGTATTTT.

This clonotype was recorded at least ten times. V and J are TRBV12-3 or TRBV12-4 and TRBJ2-1; D is ambiguous. Trimming removed 8 bases from V and 5 bases from J, with 7 bases in between. The CDR3 consists of 11 residues. In DNA form, the CDR3 reads TGTGCCAGCGGTCTGAACAATGAGCAGTTCTTC. Residues: CASGLNNEQFF.

This chain connects TRBV6-2 or TRBV6-3 to TRBJ2-1; 10 positions agree with TRBD2. The V gene end was trimmed by 4 bases and the J gene end by 12 bases; junction bases not matched to a gene: 15. The CDR3 runs 16 residues. From germline, CDR1 is MNHEY and CDR2 SVGEGT. As DNA, the CDR3 is TGTGCCAGCAGTTTAGGACTAGCGGTTTCCACAATGGGGCAGTTCTTC. Translation gives CASSLGLAVSTMGQFF.

The V call is TRBV5-1, the J call TRBJ2-3; D is tentatively TRBD1 or TRBD2 (5 bases each). Germline CDR1 and CDR2: SGHRS and YFSETQ. This CDR3 has 15 amino acids. The V and J ends lost 7 bases and 0 bases respectively, with 15 bases between them. Here the CDR3 DNA reads TGCGCCAGCCGCGAGGGACGCCCGAGCACAGATACGCAGTATTTT. Protein: CASREGRPSTDTQYF. The variable domain in full, completed from reference TRBV5-1 and TRBJ2-3, reads KAGVTQTPRYLIKTRGQQVTLSCSPISGHRSVSWYQQTPGQGLQFLFEYFSETQRNKGNFPGRFSGRQFSNSRSEMNVSTLELGDSALYLCASREGRPSTDTQYFGPGTRLTVL.

The chain recombines TRBV4-2 with TRBJ2-1; no clear D gene. Per the germline V gene, CDR1 is LGHNA and CDR2 is YNFKEQ. The CDR3 sequence is 16 residues long. V lost 1 base and J 0 bases, leaving 10 bases between the germline ends. The CDR3 DNA sequence: TGTGCCAGCAGCCAAGTGAGTTCCAGCTCCTACAATGAGCAGTTCTTC. This codes for CASSQVSSSSYNEQFF.

In regard to this clonotype: A much larger clone lies a single base off, so this may be a read error. Here the CDR3 reads CNVETGRLGTQYF. CDR3 bases: TGCAACGTTGAAACGGGCAGACTCGGGACCCAGTACTTC. The chain carries TRBV29-1 and TRBJ2-5; D gene uncertain. The CDR3 has 13 residues. From germline, CDR1 is SQVTM and CDR2 ANQGSEA.

This clonotype turned up a few times. This chain links TRBV5-5 with TRBJ2-1; 7 bases match TRBD1. J was trimmed by 6 bases and V by 0 bases; bases with no gene match: 6. The germline V gene has CDR1 SGHKS and CDR2 YYEKEE (reference sequence). CDR3 length: 15 amino acids. CDR3 protein: CASSLGQGTFNEQFF. For the CDR3, the DNA is TGTGCCAGCAGCTTGGGACAGGGCACTTTCAATGAGCAGTTCTTC.

The chain couples TRBV12-3 or TRBV12-4 to TRBJ1-6; possible D gene TRBD1, 6 bases. CDR3 size: 14 residues. Trimming cost V 4 bases and J 10 bases, with 14 bases left between them. CDR3 amino acids: CASSSNRVQSPLHF. In DNA, the CDR3 is TGTGCCAGCAGTTCCAACAGGGTACAGTCACCCCTCCACTTT.

This clonotype was recorded many times. This chain links TRBV15 with TRBJ2-7, with D perhaps TRBD2 (5 bases). The CDR3 has 15 residues. Looked up from germline, CDR1 is LNHNV and CDR2 is YYDKDF (reference sequence). V lost 5 bases and J 2 bases, leaving 16 bases between the germline ends. The CDR3 reads CATSSEGGGPYEQYF. CDR3 DNA: TGTGCCACCAGCTCAGAAGGAGGCGGTCCCTACGAGCAGTACTTC.

The chain recombines TRBV4-1 with TRBJ2-3; TRBD2 aligns across 8 bases. The CDR3 is made up of 17 amino acids. With 1 base clipped from V and 7 bases from J, the junction kept 13 bases outside the gene matches. Germline lookup yields CDR1 MGHRA and CDR2 YSYEKL. Written as DNA, the CDR3 is TGCGCCAGCAGCCAAGTTACGGGCGGGGGGAGAATCCATACGCAGTATTTT. Amino acids: CASSQVTGGGRIHTQYF.

This clonotype was recorded many times. The chain has TRBV20-1 and TRBJ2-5; a possible D gene is TRBD2 (6 bases). The CDR3 spans 15 residues. V lost 0 bases, J lost 4 bases, and 15 bases lay in between. Germline values: CDR1 DFQATT, CDR2 SNEGSKA (reference sequence). The CDR3 nucleotides read TGCAGTGCTAGAGACGAAGGGAGGACGGGAGAGACCCAGTACTTC. This codes for CSARDEGRTGETQYF.

This clonotype was counted between two and nine times. V and J are TRBV14 and TRBJ2-3; 8 bases line up with TRBD2. Germline lookup yields CDR1 SGHDN and CDR2 FVKESK. The length of the CDR3 is 15 residues. Germline trimming cut 6 bases from V and 5 bases from J; bases unmatched to any gene: 10. The CDR3 coding sequence is TGTGCCAGCAGTTATCCGGGACTAGGCGGAGATACGCAGTATTTT. Protein product: CASSYPGLGGDTQYF. The entire variable domain, with the rest obtained from reference TRBV14 and TRBJ2-3, is as follows: EAGVTQFPSHSVIEKGQTVTLRCDPISGHDNLYWYRRVMGKEIKFLLHFVKESKQDESGMPNNRFLAERTGGTYSTLKVQPAELEDSGVYFCASSYPGLGGDTQYFGPGTRLTVL.

This clonotype was counted only a few times. The CDR3 region has the DNA TGTGCCAGCAGCAAGACCGGGACGTTGGACGAAGCTTTCTTT. This codes for CASSKTGTLDEAFF. The V and J genes are TRBV3-1 and TRBJ1-1; maybe TRBD1 (5 bases). The germline V and J ends were trimmed by 5 bases and 8 bases, with 18 bases remaining between them. Germline V lookup: CDR1 LGHDT, CDR2 YNNKEL (reference sequence). CDR3 length: 14 amino acids.

This clonotype has at least ten counts. The genes are TRBV12-3 or TRBV12-4 and TRBJ2-7; no definite D call. The ends were cut back, 6 bases at V and 4 bases at J, with 10 bases in the middle. CDR3 size: 12 residues. CDR3 sequence reads: CASSQTRYEQYF. The CDR3 bases are TGTGCCAGCAGCCAGACAAGATACGAGCAGTACTTC.

The table lists this clonotype with a few counts. This chain joins TRBV5-1 and TRBJ1-2; tentatively, D is TRBD1 (6 bases). Germline CDR1 and CDR2: SGHRS and YFSETQ. This CDR3 region has 15 residues. The germline V and J ends were trimmed by 4 bases and 1 base, with 14 bases remaining between them. CDR3 bases: TGCGCCAGCAGCCCACAGACAGGAATTAACTATGGCTACACCTTC. It yields the protein CASSPQTGINYGYTF.

In its sample, this clonotype was seen many times. This sequence joins TRBV29-1 and TRBJ2-4, with a weak D call TRBD2 (5 bases). CDR1 and CDR2 from the germline V gene are SQVTM and ANQGSEA. The V gene lost 7 bases and the J gene lost 0 bases, with 7 bases spanning the gap. The CDR3 spans 12 residues. DNA for the CDR3: TGCAGCGGGGGAGTAGCCAAAAACATTCAGTACTTC. Amino acid sequence: CSGGVAKNIQYF.